The source of this T cell receptor beta chain is a study of blood T cell dynamics during melanoma immunotherapy. V was pared by 2 bases and J by 4 bases, with 9 bases of the junction left unmatched. CDR1 is MNHNY, CDR2 SVGAGI, per germline (reference sequence). This CDR3 has 16 amino acids. This sample's time point: week 3, after first cycle of checkpoint inhibitor. Blood was drawn before treatment and at week 3 after checkpoint blockade. TCRdb's table, derived via immunoSEQ multiplex PCR, lists solely in-frame clones and lacks some. The sample yields around 10,000 clones, roughly 89% seen once. V usage is TRBV6-6 and J usage is TRBJ1-2; 8 bases agree with TRBD1. The sample here was blood, taken from a patient treated with checkpoint blockade. This sequence was found in a human donor with melanoma. The CDR3 region is CASSYGGRGRSYGYTF. CDR3 coding DNA: TGTGCCAGCAGTTACGGGGGCAGGGGGCGATCCTATGGCTACACCTTC.